The present T cell receptor beta chain was sequenced within a study of blood T cell repertoires in COVID-19 (dated by TCRdb to 2019 to 2021). About the full investigation: Samples covering the acute and convalescent phases of COVID-19 were provided by collaborators in the United States, Italy and Spain. Sample metadata almost always included a de-identified subject ID, COVID-19 status, age in years and sex. The repertoires were released in a freely available public database meant as a resource for research on the immune response to SARS-CoV-2. Subjects who had been exposed to COVID-19, were actively infected with it, or had recovered from it provided the deeply sampled blood TCRbeta repertoires that made up the dataset. Where available, HLA class I and class II types were taken from metadata supplied by the sample provider and were not determined by assay-based typing. The prospective study material was composed of cDNA or gDNA derived from T cells, B-cell-depleted T cells, or PBMCs. Samples came from the ongoing ImmuneRACE study (first 160 participants) plus 1,254 subjects from 6 global collaborators. Overall study outcomes, separate from this receptor: Clinical and demographic metadata were provided uncurated, with the amount varying by source and participant.

TCRbeta CDR3 regions were amplified from genomic DNA using the immunoSEQ Assay, a bias-controlled multiplex PCR. Turning to the authors' computational methods: The number of nucleated cells in each sample was estimated from the amplification of reference gene primers within the assay. Sequence reads were collapsed and filtered to measure the absolute abundance of every unique TCRbeta CDR3 rearrangement. For each sample, productive Simpson clonality was calculated by taking the square root of Simpson's diversity index across productive rearrangements. The clones in this table, taken by TCRdb from immuneACCESS, are in-frame only. Not every clone is retained; where verified, under half of the shortfall comes from an unresolved V gene, and the cause of the rest is unknown. V and J calls and clone size come straight from that table; D and trimming were deduced from the DNA. In all, the sample holds 80,000 to 100,000 clones, and under 80% of those were seen once. The ten largest make up 15% to 20% of the sample.

Comment on this clone: Its antigen has not been determined. Nothing much larger sits one base from this clone, and base qualities are not available.

Collaborating institutions collected whole blood in K2EDTA tubes following their own protocols. For TCRbeta analysis, collaborators shipped samples as frozen whole blood, isolated PBMCs, or DNA extracted from either of those sample types. This TCR was sampled from a human donor in a cohort sampled during active COVID-19. Sequences were obtained from peripheral blood.

The CDR3 protein sequence reads: CASSKVSGYGYTF. The sequence in DNA is TGTGCCAGCAGCAAAGTATCCGGGTATGGCTACACCTTC. The chain employs TRBV21-1 and TRBJ1-2. TRBV21-1 is annotated as a pseudogene. Spanning cysteine to phenylalanine, the CDR3 consists of 13 amino acids. The kept DNA is CDR3 alone, 39 bases in frame from the first base.